This T cell receptor (beta chain) was recorded in a study of shared clonotypes between healthy human individuals. Study results and caveats: Clonotypes that were shared across a handful of donors made up around 5% of naive CD4 clonotypes. The study generally estimated greater richness for naive than memory subsets.

The assay was immunoSEQ multiplex PCR, and TCRdb's table has in-frame clones only and misses some. Among 800,000 to 1,200,000 clones listed, about 84% were seen once. Healthy adults negative for HIV, lacking recent acute infections or vaccinations, served as donors. This clone was seen only a few times. Its target is unknown. Looked up from germline, CDR1 is SGHRS and CDR2 is YFSETQ. The CDR3 has 16 residues. The trim removed 4 bases at V and 5 bases at J, leaving 7 bases unmatched. The rearrangement uses TRBV5-1 and TRBJ2-5; TRBD2 aligns across 14 bases. The receptor's source is a man between 18 and 35 years old in good health. Some clones in this sample may be carry-over from other donors' samples. The sequencing sample was made of memory CD4+ T cells from PBMCs. The subset denotes: CD45RA-negative fraction. The CDR3: CASSPGTSGSEETQYF. CDR3 DNA: TGCGCCAGCAGCCCAGGGACTAGCGGGAGTGAGGAGACCCAGTACTTC.